Listed here are 28 T cell receptor beta chains from one sample, sequenced in a study of cytomegalovirus exposure and HLA in healthy donors. The study ran its PCR with 60 Vbeta and 13 Jbeta primers. Libraries were prepared by immunoSEQ multiplex PCR; TCRdb keeps only in-frame clonotypes and omits some of them. The sample holds about 190,000 clones, about 80% seen once. The sample consisted of PBMCs. These receptors all come from a boy aged 5-17 years in good health and CMV-seronegative.

The chain employs TRBV9 and TRBJ1-2; tentative D call: TRBD1 (5 bases). Per the germline V gene, CDR1 is SGDLS and CDR2 is YYNGEE. The length of the CDR3 is 14 residues. The V end was cut by 5 bases, the J end by 2 bases, with 13 bases between. For the CDR3, the DNA is TGTGCCAGCAGTGCGACCAGGGAAAACTATGGCTACACCTTC. This codes for CASSATRENYGYTF.

The sample holds a few counts of this clone. The chain joins TRBV18 to TRBJ1-5, with 8 positions matching TRBD1. CDR3 length: 15 residues. Trimming at V came to 6 bases and at J to 6 bases, leaving 10 bases not matched to a gene. The germline CDR1 and CDR2 sequences are KGHSH and LQKENI. This CDR3 is CASSFGQGEGQPQHF. The CDR3 DNA reads as TGTGCCAGCTCCTTCGGACAGGGCGAGGGTCAGCCCCAGCATTTT.

The rearrangement uses TRBV30 and TRBJ2-2; maybe TRBD1 (6 bases). The germline V gene has CDR1 GTSNPN and CDR2 SVGIG (reference sequence). Trimming removed 4 bases at V and 10 bases at J, with 25 bases between. This CDR3 comprises 16 residues. The CDR3 DNA is TGTGCCTGGAAGCGTTACAGGGAAGGTTTCGGGGAGGAGCTGTTTTTT. It codes for CAWKRYREGFGEELFF.

The chain carries TRBV6-5 and TRBJ1-2, with 7 bases identical to TRBD1. The CDR3 runs to 16 residues. The V gene end was trimmed by 4 bases and the J gene end by 8 bases; junction bases not matched to a gene: 16. CDR1 and CDR2 (germline): MNHEY, SVGAGI. CDR3 protein: CASSSLLPQGLRGYTF. Here the CDR3 DNA reads TGTGCCAGCAGTTCGTTACTGCCACAGGGGTTACGAGGCTACACCTTC.

This chain joins TRBV6-1 and TRBJ1-5; 8 bases match TRBD1. The germline V gene has CDR1 MNHNS and CDR2 SASEGT. This CDR3 contains 15 residues. J gave up 0 bases and V 6 bases, and 4 bases lay outside the gene matches. The CDR3 region is CASSSTGDSNQPQHF. The CDR3 DNA is TGTGCCAGCAGCTCGACAGGGGATAGCAATCAGCCCCAGCATTTT.

The J gene is TRBJ1-1, the V gene TRBV6-1; the D is unclear. V lost 5 bases, J lost 5 bases, and 9 bases lay in between. CDR1 is MNHNS, CDR2 SASEGT, per germline. The CDR3 totals 12 residues. The CDR3 here is CASSRTGTEAFF. CDR3 in DNA: TGTGCCAGCAGTAGGACGGGGACTGAAGCTTTCTTT.

CDR3 sequence reads: CASSRTGGGTEAFF. Here the CDR3 DNA reads TGTGCCAGCAGCCGGACAGGAGGGGGCACTGAAGCTTTCTTT. The J gene is TRBJ1-1, the V gene TRBV9, with 7 bases lining up with TRBD1. This CDR3 contains 14 residues. V gave up 4 bases and J gave up 4 bases; unmatched junction bases: 7. Germline CDR1 is SGDLS and CDR2 is YYNGEE.

V is TRBV5-1 and J is TRBJ1-4; 8 bases are a match to TRBD1. V was clipped by 4 bases and J by 6 bases; unmatched bases: 5. This CDR3 is 14 amino acids long. The V gene's germline CDR1 is SGHRS and CDR2 YFSETQ. In nucleotides, the CDR3 is TGCGCCAGCAGCCGACAGGGGCGAGATGAAAAACTGTTTTTT. It encodes CASSRQGRDEKLFF. The full variable domain, in which reference TRBV5-1 and TRBJ1-4 provide the parts outside the CDR3, is KAGVTQTPRYLIKTRGQQVTLSCSPISGHRSVSWYQQTPGQGLQFLFEYFSETQRNKGNFPGRFSGRQFSNSRSEMNVSTLELGDSALYLCASSRQGRDEKLFFGSGTQLSVL.

The rearrangement uses TRBV19 and TRBJ2-5; 16 bases are shared with TRBD2. CDR3 length: 17 residues. V lost 4 bases and J lost 3; bases outside the gene matches: 5. Germline lookup yields CDR1 LNHDA and CDR2 SQIVND (reference sequence). The CDR3 sequence: CASSKGLAGGLEETQYF. The CDR3 DNA reads as TGTGCCAGTAGTAAGGGACTAGCGGGAGGGCTCGAAGAGACCCAGTACTTC.

V usage is TRBV6-6 and J usage is TRBJ2-7; D ambiguous. The CDR3 contains 12 residues. With 6 bases removed from V and 2 bases from J, the gap between germline ends came to 8 bases. The germline V gene has CDR1 MNHNY and CDR2 SVGAGI (reference sequence). CDR3 in amino acids: CASRLQTYEQYF. The CDR3, as DNA: TGTGCCAGCAGGCTACAGACCTACGAGCAGTACTTC.

This clone was seen a handful of times. The chain is built from TRBV6-5 and TRBJ1-2; no clear D. The germline V gene has CDR1 MNHEY and CDR2 SVGAGI. The CDR3 totals 13 residues. V lost 8 bases, J lost 1 base, and 11 bases lay in between. As DNA, the CDR3 is TGTGCCAGCCGGGGTTATAGTAACTATGGCTACACCTTC. This sequence encodes CASRGYSNYGYTF.

This clone has only one observation. The V and J genes are TRBV10-3 and TRBJ1-4, with TRBD1 matching over 8 bases. The CDR3 contains 13 residues. Trimming cost V 3 bases and J 8 bases; bases outside gene matches: 2. The germline V gene has CDR1 ENHRY and CDR2 SYGVKD. CDR3: CAISERDREKLFF. CDR3 coding DNA: TGTGCCATCAGTGAAAGGGACAGGGAAAAACTGTTTTTT.

This clone was recorded once. The rearrangement joins TRBV11-3 to TRBJ1-3; D gene unclear. The V end lost 1 base, the J end lost 0 bases, and 7 bases lay between the germline ends. The CDR3 is 15 residues long. The germline gives CDR1 SGHNT, CDR2 YENEEA. CDR3 nucleotides: TGTGCCAGCAGCTTAGGACGGAGCTCTGGAAACACCATATATTTT. It yields the protein CASSLGRSSGNTIYF. The full variable domain, with the rest looked up from reference TRBV11-3 and TRBJ1-3, is EAGVVQSPRYKIIEKKQPVAFWCNPISGHNTLYWYLQNLGQGPELLIRYENEEAVDDSQLPKDRFSAERLKGVDSTLKIQPAELGDSAVYLCASSLGRSSGNTIYFGEGSWLTVV.

This clone was counted between two and nine times. The chain employs TRBV6-6 and TRBJ1-1, with D uncertain. The CDR3 sequence is 13 residues long. Germline V gene sequence: CDR1 MNHNY, CDR2 SVGAGI (reference sequence). V was shortened by 5 bases and J by 3 bases, with 10 bases between the two germline ends. The CDR3 nucleotides read TGTGCCAGCAGTGTTGAGGGTTACACTGAAGCTTTCTTT. It encodes CASSVEGYTEAFF.

The V gene is TRBV5-1, the J gene TRBJ2-3; 14 bases align to TRBD2. The CDR3 spans 18 residues. Germline lookup yields CDR1 SGHRS and CDR2 YFSETQ. With V trimmed by 0 bases and J by 0 bases, 3 bases remained unmatched. The CDR3 region is CASSLGGLAGASTDTQYF. Here the CDR3 DNA reads TGCGCCAGCAGCTTGGGGGGACTAGCGGGGGCTAGCACAGATACGCAGTATTTT.

The V gene is TRBV11-2, the J gene TRBJ1-1; 7 bases are a match to TRBD1. CDR3 length equals 14 residues. V gave up 0 bases and J gave up 6 bases; unmatched junction bases: 4. Per germline, CDR1 SGHAT and CDR2 FQNNGV. In DNA, the CDR3 is TGTGCCAGCAGCTTAGATGTCACAGGGGCTGAAGCTTTCTTT. It is translated as CASSLDVTGAEAFF.

The V call is TRBV5-6, the J call TRBJ2-1; possible D gene TRBD1, 6 bases. Germline CDR1 SGHDT, CDR2 YYEEEE. This CDR3 has 13 amino acids. V lost 2 bases and J lost 8, with 11 bases in between. The CDR3: CASSFLNRDEQFF. The DNA for the CDR3 is TGTGCCAGCAGCTTCCTTAACAGGGATGAGCAGTTCTTC. Together with reference TRBV5-6 and TRBJ2-1, the CDR3 gives the full variable domain: DAGVTQSPTHLIKTRGQQVTLRCSPKSGHDTVSWYQQALGQGPQFIFQYYEEEERQRGNFPDRFSGHQFPNYSSELNVNALLLGDSALYLCASSFLNRDEQFFGPGTRLTVL.

The chain is built from TRBV4-3 and TRBJ2-7; a possible D gene is TRBD2 (6 bases). CDR1 and CDR2 (germline): LGHNA, YSLEER. This CDR3 is built from 16 residues. Trimming removed 0 bases from V and 2 bases from J, with 14 bases in between. CDR3: CASSQDTGGAPYEQYF. The CDR3 DNA is TGCGCCAGCAGCCAAGATACGGGCGGGGCCCCCTACGAGCAGTACTTC.

In nucleotides, the CDR3 is TGCGCCAGCAGCTTGCGTCCGGGGGCTGAAGCTTTCTTT. This sequence encodes CASSLRPGAEAFF. The chain employs TRBV5-1 and TRBJ1-1; the D gene is possibly TRBD1 (5 bases). CDR3 length: 13 residues. V was pared by 1 base and J by 6 bases, with 10 bases between. Germline CDR1 SGHRS, CDR2 YFSETQ.

The chain recombines TRBV4-1 with TRBJ1-2; TRBD1 matches 8 bases. V gave up 1 base and J gave up 3 bases; unmatched junction bases: 4. CDR3 size: 15 residues. Germline V CDR1 and CDR2: MGHRA, YSYEKL. The CDR3 region is CASSQVAGGDYGYTF. For the CDR3, the DNA is TGCGCCAGCAGCCAAGTGGCAGGGGGCGACTATGGCTACACCTTC.

V and J are TRBV7-2 and TRBJ2-5; 9 bases fit TRBD2. Germline-derived CDR1 and CDR2 are SGHTA and FQGNSA. This CDR3 region has 17 residues. V shed 1 base, J shed 0 bases, and the junction held 6 bases outside the gene matches. This CDR3 is CASSLGLTSGYQETQYF. The CDR3, as DNA: TGTGCCAGCAGCTTAGGCCTCACTAGCGGGTACCAAGAGACCCAGTACTTC. The full variable domain, with the rest looked up from reference TRBV7-2 and TRBJ2-5, is GAGVSQSPSNKVTEKGKDVELRCDPISGHTALYWYRQSLGQGLEFLIYFQGNSAPDKSGLPSDRFSAERTGGSVSTLTIQRTQQEDSAVYLCASSLGLTSGYQETQYFGPGTRLLVL.

The chain links TRBV30 to TRBJ1-5, with a tentative D call TRBD1 (6 bases). Germline CDR1 and CDR2: GTSNPN and SVGIG (reference sequence). The CDR3 loop spans 15 amino acids. With 0 bases removed from V and 4 bases from J, the gap between germline ends came to 13 bases. The CDR3 loop reads CAWSVAGARNQPQHF. The CDR3 DNA reads as TGTGCCTGGAGTGTAGCGGGGGCCCGGAATCAGCCCCAGCATTTT.

The rearrangement joins TRBV10-3 to TRBJ2-1, with D possibly being TRBD2 (5 bases). There are 13 residues in the CDR3. The V gene's germline CDR1 is ENHRY and CDR2 SYGVKD. V lost 6 bases, J lost 8 bases, and 14 bases lay in between. The CDR3 DNA is TGTGCCATCAGGGGGAGCGCCTCGGATGAGCAGTTCTTC. Amino acid sequence: CAIRGSASDEQFF.

The chain has TRBV12-5 and TRBJ1-4, with 7 bases aligning to TRBD1. The CDR3 totals 14 residues. The V and J ends lost 5 bases and 6 bases, in that order; junction bases with no gene match: 6. Germline CDR1 reads LGHNT; CDR2 reads FRNRAP. The chain's CDR3 is CASGLQGIDEKLFF. The CDR3 nucleotides are TGTGCTAGTGGTCTACAGGGGATCGATGAAAAACTGTTTTTT.

The chain combines TRBV5-4 with TRBJ2-5; tentative D call: TRBD2 (7 bases). The V gene's germline CDR1 is SGHNT and CDR2 YYREEE (reference sequence). This CDR3 spans 16 amino acids. V was pared by 2 bases and J by 2 bases, with 16 bases between. CDR3 DNA: TGTGCCAGCAGCTTTGGGGCGGGGGCCATACAAGAGACCCAGTACTTC. It translates to CASSFGAGAIQETQYF.

V usage is TRBV7-2 and J usage is TRBJ1-2; possibly TRBD1 for D (5 bases). The CDR3 spans 14 residues. Trimming removed 5 bases from V and 4 bases from J, with 14 bases in between. CDR1 is SGHTA, CDR2 FQGNSA, per germline. The CDR3 reads CASSLRTTGYGYTF. The CDR3 DNA reads TGTGCCAGCAGCCTACGGACAACCGGCTATGGCTACACCTTC. Drawing the rest from reference TRBV7-2 and TRBJ1-2, the complete variable domain is GAGVSQSPSNKVTEKGKDVELRCDPISGHTALYWYRQSLGQGLEFLIYFQGNSAPDKSGLPSDRFSAERTGGSVSTLTIQRTQQEDSAVYLCASSLRTTGYGYTFGSGTRLTVV.

The chain employs TRBV7-6 and TRBJ2-1; 10 bases line up with TRBD2. The CDR3 contains 15 residues. V lost 2 bases, J lost 7 bases, and 5 bases stayed unmatched. Germline V gene data show CDR1 as SGHVS and CDR2 as FNYEAQ. The CDR3 DNA follows: TGTGCCAGCAGCTTAAGCACTAGCGGGACGAATGAGCAGTTCTTC. It specifies CASSLSTSGTNEQFF.

The rearrangement joins TRBV19 to TRBJ1-2; D might be TRBD1 (6 bases). The germline CDR1 and CDR2 sequences are LNHDA and SQIVND (reference sequence). This CDR3 contains 14 residues. Trimming pared 6 bases from V and 4 bases from J, leaving 15 bases between. CDR3 residues: CASRDWTEGYGYTF. CDR3 coding DNA: TGTGCCAGTAGAGACTGGACAGAGGGCTATGGCTACACCTTC.